This paragraph covers one TCR beta chain sequence. What it recognizes is unknown. Researchers generated TCR beta cDNA from about 450 ng of total RNA, relying on a constant-region primer. It was through three nested multiplex PCR rounds of slightly modified ARM-PCR that TCR beta libraries arose. Researchers ran the first two PCR rounds for roughly 10 cycles each with TRBV1-TRBV30 forward primers and a C-beta reverse primer. TCRdb reprocessed the multiplex PCR reads via MiXCR and lists one record per CDR3 protein. This sample carries 90,000 to 150,000 distinct CDR3 sequences, roughly 70% of them seen once, and the ten largest clones take over 7.5%. The study co-extracted DNA and RNA from roughly 20-30 mg of unsorted bulk tissue. Patients had primary liver carcinoma treated by surgical resection. The data were taken from a study of tumor-infiltrating lymphocytes in primary liver carcinoma. Study-level results: Between tumor regions, pairs overlapped more than tumor-adjacent and tumor-blood pairs did.

This CDR3 is built from 13 residues. The germline V gene has CDR1 MDHEN and CDR2 SYDVKM. The genes are TRBV28 and TRBJ2-7; D unresolved. This TCR came from a woman aged 55-69 years with primary liver carcinoma and hepatitis B virus infection. Input material: tumor-adjacent normal liver tissue. CDR3 region: CGSSFAVTYEQYF. CDR3 nucleotide sequence: TGTGGCAGTAGTTTTGCGGTGACCTACGAGCAGTACTTC.